Below, one T cell receptor (beta chain) is given with its context. Its antigen is still unknown. The record originates from a study of shared clonotypes between healthy human individuals. Study observations and caveats: Rarefaction showed sorted-subset sequencing was incomplete despite large depth. There were few donors, and this limited the genetic and exposure-history diversity represented.

Each cell subset's genomic DNA was divided evenly among several immunoSEQ plates. TCRdb's copy holds only in-frame clones and misses some; the assay was immunoSEQ multiplex PCR. The table records hundreds of thousands of clones, 96% of them present only once. CDR1 and CDR2 (germline): MNHEY, SMNVEV (reference sequence). The CDR3 runs to 14 residues. Trimming took 3 bases from V and 4 from J, leaving 10 bases between them. Naive CD8 cells were CD45RO-negative, positively selected for CCR7, excluding terminally differentiated effector memory CD45RA+ cells. The sequence came from a man younger than 40 in good health. The chain combines TRBV27 with TRBJ1-5; maybe TRBD1 (5 bases). Sequencing was carried out using naive CD8+ T cells sorted from blood. This CDR3 is CASSFSGLNQPQHF. In DNA, the CDR3 is TGTGCCAGCAGTTTCTCAGGGTTGAATCAGCCCCAGCATTTT.